These T cell receptor beta chains were read from a single sample in a study of T cells after somatic rescue of genetic block. Produced via immunoSEQ multiplex PCR; TCRdb's table is partial and in-frame only. The top ten clones hold about 1.5% of a sample with some 90,000 clones, about 87% of them seen once. Input material: peripheral blood mononuclear cells (PBMCs). These receptors were collected from a young woman. CDR3s include the opening cysteine and the closing phenylalanine or tryptophan. The D gene is left open where the match is weak. Rows may omit the clone size; those that give it use once, few, many or a size class.

d_gene | len | abundance | j_gene | v_gene | CDR3nt | CDR3aa
- | 17 | - | TRBJ2-1 | TRBV9 | TGTGCCAGCAGCGACTCCCCCGGAGCGGGCTCCTACAATGAGCAGTTCTTC | CASSDSPGAGSYNEQFF
- | 14 | - | TRBJ1-3 | TRBV4-3 | TGCGCCAGCAGCCAGGGATTCGGTGGAAACACCATATATTTT | CASSQGFGGNTIYF
TRBD2 | 15 | few | TRBJ2-2 | TRBV15 | TGTGCCACCAGCAGAGGGACTAGCGACACCGGGGAGCTGTTTTTT | CATSRGTSDTGELFF
- | 16 | - | TRBJ2-2 | TRBV27 | TGTGCCAGCAGTTTATTCACACTCACGAACACCGGGGAGCTGTTTTTT | CASSLFTLTNTGELFF
TRBD1 | 14 | - | TRBJ2-7 | TRBV7-9 | TGTGCCAGCAGCCCGCCGGGACAGCACTACGAGCAGTACTTC | CASSPPGQHYEQYF
- | 14 | - | TRBJ2-7 | TRBV6-6 | TGTGCCAGCAGTTACCGACTAGTTCTCCACGAGCAGTACTTC | CASSYRLVLHEQYF
TRBD2 | 17 | once | TRBJ2-1 | TRBV28 | TGTGCCAGCTGGGCTAGCGGGCCTTCCTCCTCCTACAATGAGCAGTTCTTC | CASWASGPSSSYNEQFF
- | 16 | - | TRBJ2-6 | TRBV4-3 | TGCGCCAGCAGCCAAGAGCCAGGCTCTGGGGCCAACGTCCTGACTTTC | CASSQEPGSGANVLTF
- | 11 | - | TRBJ1-1 | TRBV30 | TGTGCCTGGAGTGATGTCACTGAAGCTTTCTTT | CAWSDVTEAFF
TRBD1 | 12 | - | TRBJ1-5 | TRBV27 | TGTGCCAGCAGAAAACAGGGGCAGCCCCAGCATTTT | CASRKQGQPQHF
TRBD2 | 19 | - | TRBJ2-1 | TRBV28 | TGTGCCAGCAAGCCGCCGTGGAGAATTCTAGCGGGAGGGCCGGGGGAGCAGTTCTTC | CASKPPWRILAGGPGEQFF
TRBD2 | 17 | - | TRBJ2-1 | TRBV28 | TGTGCCAGCAGTTTTACCGGGCTAGCGGGTGTTCTCCATGAGCAGTTCTTC | CASSFTGLAGVLHEQFF
TRBD1 | 15 | - | TRBJ1-2 | TRBV28 | TGTGCCAGCAGTTTATCAGGGGGGGTGAGCTATGGCTACACCTTC | CASSLSGGVSYGYTF
- | 13 | - | TRBJ1-2 | TRBV28 | TGTGCCAGCACCTGGGCAGGGTTTAATGGCTACACCTTC | CASTWAGFNGYTF
TRBD2 | 18 | - | TRBJ2-3 | TRBV11-2 | TGTGCCAGCAGCCTCGGACTAGCGGGAGACTATAGCACAGATACGCAGTATTTT | CASSLGLAGDYSTDTQYF